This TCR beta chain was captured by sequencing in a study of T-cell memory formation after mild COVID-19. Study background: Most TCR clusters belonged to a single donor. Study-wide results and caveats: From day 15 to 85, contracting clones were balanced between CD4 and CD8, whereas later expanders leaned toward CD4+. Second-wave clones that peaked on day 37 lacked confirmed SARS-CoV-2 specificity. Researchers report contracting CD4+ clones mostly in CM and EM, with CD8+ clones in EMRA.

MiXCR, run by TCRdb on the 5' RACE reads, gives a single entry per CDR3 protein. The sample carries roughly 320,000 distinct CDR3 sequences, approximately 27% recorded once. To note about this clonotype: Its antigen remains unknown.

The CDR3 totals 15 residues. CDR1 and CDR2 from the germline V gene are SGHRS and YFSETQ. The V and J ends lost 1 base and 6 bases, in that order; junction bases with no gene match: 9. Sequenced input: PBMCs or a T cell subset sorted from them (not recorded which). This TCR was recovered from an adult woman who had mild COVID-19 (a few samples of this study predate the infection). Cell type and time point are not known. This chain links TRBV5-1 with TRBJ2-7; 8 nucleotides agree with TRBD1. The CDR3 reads CASSLSPTGVSEQYF. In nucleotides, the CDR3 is TGCGCCAGCAGCTTGTCCCCGACAGGGGTGAGCGAGCAGTACTTC.